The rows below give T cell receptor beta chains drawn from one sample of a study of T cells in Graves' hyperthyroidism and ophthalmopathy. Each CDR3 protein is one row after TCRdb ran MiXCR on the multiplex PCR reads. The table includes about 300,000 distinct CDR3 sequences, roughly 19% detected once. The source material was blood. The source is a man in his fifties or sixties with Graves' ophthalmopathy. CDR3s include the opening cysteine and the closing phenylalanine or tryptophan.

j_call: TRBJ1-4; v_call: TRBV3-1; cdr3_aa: CASSQEDRGDEKLFF
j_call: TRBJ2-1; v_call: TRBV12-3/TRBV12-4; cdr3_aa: CASSRMTSGTYNEQFF
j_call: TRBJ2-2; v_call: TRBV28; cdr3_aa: CASSPTLGELFF
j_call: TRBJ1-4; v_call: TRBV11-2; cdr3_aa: CASSLYGTGGHEKLFF
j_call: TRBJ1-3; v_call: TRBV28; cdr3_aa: CASSLGSNTIYF
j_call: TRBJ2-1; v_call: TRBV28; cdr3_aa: CASSRSVTYNEQFF
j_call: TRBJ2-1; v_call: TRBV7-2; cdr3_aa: CASSLVGRATGNEQFF
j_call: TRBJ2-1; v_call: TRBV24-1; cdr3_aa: CATSDFSGRGANEQFF
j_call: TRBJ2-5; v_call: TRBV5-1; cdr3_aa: CASSLEASYQETQYF
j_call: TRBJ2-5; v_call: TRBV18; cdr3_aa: CASRQTEVETQYF
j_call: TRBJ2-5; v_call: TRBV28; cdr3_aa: CASSLGSGTGEETQYF
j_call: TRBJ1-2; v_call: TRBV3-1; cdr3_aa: CASSQAGWGYTF
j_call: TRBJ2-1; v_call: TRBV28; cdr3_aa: CASSRLAGGYNEQFF
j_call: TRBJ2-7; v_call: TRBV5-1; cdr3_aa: CASSHAEGLEQYF
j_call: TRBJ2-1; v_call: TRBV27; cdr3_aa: CASSDSGRPYNEQFF
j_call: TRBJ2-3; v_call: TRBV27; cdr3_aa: CASSVDRGGDTQYF
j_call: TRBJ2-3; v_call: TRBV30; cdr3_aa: CAWSPGPRTDTQYF